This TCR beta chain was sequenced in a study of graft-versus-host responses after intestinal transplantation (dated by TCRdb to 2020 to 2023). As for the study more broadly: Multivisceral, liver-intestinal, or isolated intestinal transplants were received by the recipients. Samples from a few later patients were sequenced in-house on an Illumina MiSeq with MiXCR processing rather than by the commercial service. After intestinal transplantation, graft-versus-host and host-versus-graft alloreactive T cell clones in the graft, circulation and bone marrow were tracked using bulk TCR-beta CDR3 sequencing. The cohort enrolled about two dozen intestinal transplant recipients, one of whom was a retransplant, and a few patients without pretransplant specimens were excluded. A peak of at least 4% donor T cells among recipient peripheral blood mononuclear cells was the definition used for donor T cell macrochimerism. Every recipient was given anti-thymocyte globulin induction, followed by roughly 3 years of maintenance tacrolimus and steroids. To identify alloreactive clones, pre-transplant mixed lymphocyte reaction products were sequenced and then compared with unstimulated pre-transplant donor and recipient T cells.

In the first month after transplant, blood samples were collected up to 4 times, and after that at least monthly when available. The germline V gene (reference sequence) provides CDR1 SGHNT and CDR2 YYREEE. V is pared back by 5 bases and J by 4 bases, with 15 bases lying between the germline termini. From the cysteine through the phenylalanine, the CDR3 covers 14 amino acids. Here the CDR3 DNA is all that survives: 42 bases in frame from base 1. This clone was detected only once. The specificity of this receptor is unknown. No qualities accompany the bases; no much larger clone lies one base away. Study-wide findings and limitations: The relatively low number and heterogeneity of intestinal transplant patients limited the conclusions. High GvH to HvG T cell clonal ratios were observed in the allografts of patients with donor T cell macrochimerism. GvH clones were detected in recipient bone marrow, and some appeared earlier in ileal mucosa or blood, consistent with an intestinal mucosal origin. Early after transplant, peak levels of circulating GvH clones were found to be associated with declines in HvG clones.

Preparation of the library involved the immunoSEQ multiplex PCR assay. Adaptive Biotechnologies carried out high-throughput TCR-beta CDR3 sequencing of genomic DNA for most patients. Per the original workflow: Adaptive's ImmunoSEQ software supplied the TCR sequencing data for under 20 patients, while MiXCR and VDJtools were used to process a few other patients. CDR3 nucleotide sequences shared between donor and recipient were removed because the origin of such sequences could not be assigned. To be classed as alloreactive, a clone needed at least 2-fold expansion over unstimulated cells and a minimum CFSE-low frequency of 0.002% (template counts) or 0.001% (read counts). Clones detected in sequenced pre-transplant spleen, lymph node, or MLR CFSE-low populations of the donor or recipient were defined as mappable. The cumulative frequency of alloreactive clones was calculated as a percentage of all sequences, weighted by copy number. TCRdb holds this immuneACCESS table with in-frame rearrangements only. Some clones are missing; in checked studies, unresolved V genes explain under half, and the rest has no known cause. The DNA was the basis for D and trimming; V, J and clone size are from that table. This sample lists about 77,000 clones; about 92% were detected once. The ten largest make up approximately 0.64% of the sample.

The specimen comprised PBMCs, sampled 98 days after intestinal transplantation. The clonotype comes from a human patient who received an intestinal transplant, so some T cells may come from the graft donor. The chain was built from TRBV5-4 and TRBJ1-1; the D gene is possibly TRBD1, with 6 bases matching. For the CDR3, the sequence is CASSHKGEFTEAFF. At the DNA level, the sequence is TGTGCCAGCAGTCACAAGGGGGAGTTCACTGAAGCTTTCTTT.